Listed here are 24 T cell receptor beta chains from one sample, sequenced in a study of cytomegalovirus exposure and HLA in healthy donors. With 60 Vbeta and 13 Jbeta primers, the PCR was carried out. Clones were read by immunoSEQ multiplex PCR, and TCRdb kept only the in-frame ones, dropping some. This table holds about 120,000 clones, roughly 80% found once. Source material: PBMCs. The receptors shown here come from a man aged 55 to 70 in good health and CMV-seropositive.

This chain joins TRBV12-5 and TRBJ1-1, with D possibly being TRBD1 (5 bases). The CDR3 is made up of 15 amino acids. Germline CDR1 LGHNT, CDR2 FRNRAP. The V and J ends lost 0 bases and 4 bases respectively, with 12 bases between them. CDR3 region: CASGLVIGGGTEAFF. CDR3 DNA: TGTGCTAGTGGTTTGGTAATCGGGGGGGGCACTGAAGCTTTCTTT.

With respect to this clone: Other DNA sequences within the sample encode an identical CDR3. J is TRBJ1-1 and V is TRBV11-2; a weak D match, TRBD1 (5 bases). This CDR3 comprises 14 residues. Germline loops: CDR1 SGHAT, CDR2 FQNNGV. V lost 1 base to trimming and J lost 2 bases, with 8 bases between them. The CDR3 protein is CASSLVGGNTEAFF. CDR3 DNA: TGTGCCAGCAGCTTAGTGGGGGGAAACACTGAAGCTTTCTTT.

The sample holds one count of this clone. J is TRBJ2-1 and V is TRBV2; 12 nucleotides line up with TRBD2. Germline V gene sequence: CDR1 SNHLY, CDR2 FYNNEI. The CDR3 extends over 15 amino acids. The V gene end was trimmed by 4 bases and the J gene end by 9 bases; junction bases not matched to a gene: 7. The CDR3 sequence is CASSVETSGGAEQFF. The CDR3 DNA follows: TGTGCCAGCAGTGTGGAGACTAGCGGGGGCGCTGAGCAGTTCTTC.

The chain recombines TRBV20-1 with TRBJ2-5; D remains ambiguous. Per the germline V gene, CDR1 is DFQATT and CDR2 is SNEGSKA (reference sequence). This CDR3 region has 11 residues. V gave up 3 bases and J gave up 7 bases, with 9 bases separating them. The CDR3 bases are TGCAGTGCTAGGGCTCGAGGGACCCAGTACTTC. It translates to CSARARGTQYF.

This chain links TRBV28 with TRBJ1-2; possible D gene TRBD1, 5 bases. The germline CDR1 and CDR2 sequences are MDHEN and SYDVKM. Trimming cost V 4 bases and J 7 bases, with 16 bases left between them. The CDR3 totals 14 residues. The CDR3 spells CASSSGRGSGGYTF. DNA of the CDR3: TGTGCCAGCAGTTCCGGAAGGGGATCGGGTGGCTACACCTTC.

This chain uses TRBV27 with TRBJ2-5; 9 bases map to TRBD2. CDR3 length equals 15 residues. Unmatched junction bases numbered 8, after V lost 4 bases and J lost 5 bases. Germline V gene data show CDR1 as MNHEY and CDR2 as SMNVEV (reference sequence). Here the CDR3 reads CASSSPAGGRETQYF. The CDR3 DNA is TGTGCCAGCAGTTCCCCTGCGGGAGGGCGGGAGACCCAGTACTTC.

This clone was recorded only once. J is TRBJ1-2 and V is TRBV9; maybe TRBD1 (5 bases). The germline V gene has CDR1 SGDLS and CDR2 YYNGEE. The germline V and J ends were trimmed by 4 bases and 4 bases, with 17 bases remaining between them. This CDR3 has 15 amino acids. Written as DNA, the CDR3 is TGTGCCAGCAGCACCCAGACGGGGGAAGGCTATGGCTACACCTTC. Translating it yields CASSTQTGEGYGYTF.

This clone was observed a single time. The rearrangement joins TRBV5-1 to TRBJ2-5, with 9 bases matching TRBD2. The J call may not be correct, given that the DNA end is closer to TRBJ2-7. The CDR3 is 17 amino acids. Germline CDR1 SGHRS, CDR2 YFSETQ. The CDR3 region has the DNA TGCGCCAGCAGCTTGGCAGGCTCTATAGCGGGGGTGTTCGAGCAGTACTTC. This encodes CASSLAGSIAGVFEQYF.

This rearrangement joins TRBV6-5 to TRBJ1-2; D remains ambiguous. CDR3 length: 15 residues. Germline V gene lookup returns CDR1 MNHEY and CDR2 SVGAGI. V was cut by 2 bases and J by 5 bases, with 15 bases left in between. The CDR3 loop is CASSYGTASGYGYTF. In DNA form, the CDR3 reads TGTGCCAGCAGTTACGGCACAGCCTCGGGGTATGGCTACACCTTC.

The chain couples TRBV2 to TRBJ2-3, with D possibly TRBD2 on 7 matching bases. This CDR3 is built from 17 residues. Germline CDR1 reads SNHLY; CDR2 reads FYNNEI. Trimming took off 4 bases at V and 0 bases at J, with 17 bases between the two ends. The CDR3 spells CASSAPAGDTSTDTQYF. The CDR3 bases are TGTGCCAGCAGTGCCCCCGCGGGGGACACTAGCACAGATACGCAGTATTTT.

This chain joins TRBV30 and TRBJ1-1; D gene unclear. V was clipped by 0 bases and J by 3 bases, with 11 bases between them. The CDR3 length is 14 residues. Germline CDR1 reads GTSNPN; CDR2 reads SVGIG (reference sequence). In DNA form, the CDR3 reads TGTGCCTGGAGTGTTCGGGGATTCGACACTGAAGCTTTCTTT. Residues: CAWSVRGFDTEAFF.

This chain links TRBV19 with TRBJ2-7; 8 nucleotides agree with TRBD2. The junction had 8 bases not matched to a gene; V was cut back by 3 bases and J by 7 bases. Germline CDR1 is LNHDA and CDR2 is SQIVND (reference sequence). This CDR3 spans 14 amino acids. Written as DNA, the CDR3 is TGTGCCAGTAGTATCCTAGCGGGTGGAGGGGAGCAGTACTTC. Protein product: CASSILAGGGEQYF.

V and J are TRBV7-9 and TRBJ1-2; maybe TRBD1 (5 bases). V lost 8 bases to trimming and J lost 5 bases, with 15 bases between them. CDR1 is SEHNR and CDR2 is FQNEAQ in the germline V gene (reference sequence). The CDR3 sequence is 13 residues long. The chain's CDR3 is CASGQGWMYGYTF. The CDR3 DNA sequence: TGTGCCAGCGGTCAGGGATGGATGTATGGCTACACCTTC.

The chain is built from TRBV7-9 and TRBJ1-2; TRBD1 agrees at 7 bases. CDR1 SEHNR and CDR2 FQNEAQ come from the germline V gene (reference sequence). This CDR3 has 16 residues. Trimming took 6 bases from V and 4 from J; bases not matched to a gene: 14. The CDR3 spells CASSDPNRWDSYGYTF. CDR3 coding DNA: TGTGCCAGCAGTGACCCCAACCGTTGGGACAGCTATGGCTACACCTTC.

The chain uses TRBV4-1 and TRBJ1-2, with D tentatively TRBD1 (6 bases). CDR3 length: 12 residues. Germline V lookup: CDR1 MGHRA, CDR2 YSYEKL. V dropped 5 bases and J dropped 2 bases, with 6 bases sitting between them. The CDR3 sequence is CASSDRNYGYTF. The CDR3 nucleotides read TGCGCCAGCAGCGACAGGAACTATGGCTACACCTTC.

The rearrangement joins TRBV28 to TRBJ1-2; 10 nucleotides align to TRBD1. CDR1 and CDR2 from the germline V gene are MDHEN and SYDVKM. Trimming cost V 8 bases and J 8 bases; bases outside gene matches: 17. CDR3 size: 16 residues. The DNA for the CDR3 is TGTGCCAGCCTGGGGGCCGGGACAGGGGTTTTTGCGGGCTACACCTTC. Its protein is CASLGAGTGVFAGYTF.

CDR3 protein: CASSSGTVSTDTQYF. CDR3 in DNA: TGTGCCAGCTCGTCCGGGACAGTTAGCACAGATACGCAGTATTTT. The chain is built from TRBV18 and TRBJ2-3; 7 bases are shared with TRBD1. The ends lost 6 bases at V and 0 bases at J; junction bases unmatched: 6. Per the germline V gene, CDR1 is KGHSH and CDR2 is LQKENI. This CDR3 spans 15 amino acids.

The chain joins TRBV2 to TRBJ1-4; TRBD1 matches 8 bases. Trimming cost V 7 bases and J 7 bases; bases outside gene matches: 8. The CDR3 runs to 14 residues. Germline V gene data show CDR1 as SNHLY and CDR2 as FYNNEI. The CDR3 protein is CASNQGAEGEKLFF. DNA for the CDR3: TGTGCCAGCAATCAGGGGGCGGAAGGTGAAAAACTGTTTTTT.

V and J are TRBV19 and TRBJ2-3; D gene unclear. The CDR3 contains 14 residues. The germline CDR1 and CDR2 sequences are LNHDA and SQIVND (reference sequence). V lost 5 bases to trimming and J lost 6 bases, with 15 bases between them. The CDR3 nucleotides read TGTGCCAGTAGTCCCGGAGTAAAACACGATACGCAGTATTTT. It specifies CASSPGVKHDTQYF.

A single count supports this clone. This chain links TRBV5-5 with TRBJ1-1, with no clear D. The germline V gene encodes CDR1 SGHKS and CDR2 YYEKEE (reference sequence). This CDR3 has 12 residues. V was pared by 2 bases and J by 10 bases, with 12 bases between. In DNA form, the CDR3 reads TGTGCCAGCAGCTTAGCACGAGGAGGAGCTTTCTTT. Its translation: CASSLARGGAFF.

This clone was seen a few times. V is TRBV29-1 and J is TRBJ1-1, with TRBD1 matching over 11 bases. V lost 5 bases to trimming and J lost 5 bases; unmatched junction nucleotides: 4. This CDR3 has 13 amino acids. The germline V gene encodes CDR1 SQVTM and CDR2 ANQGSEA. CDR3 in amino acids: CSVIGQGATEAFF. The DNA of the CDR3 is TGCAGCGTTATCGGACAGGGGGCGACTGAAGCTTTCTTT.

CDR3 loop: CASSSGQGVLAEAFF. In nucleotides, the CDR3 is TGTGCCAGCAGCTCGGGACAGGGAGTTTTGGCTGAAGCTTTCTTT. The V and J genes are TRBV5-6 and TRBJ1-1; TRBD1 matches 9 bases. The CDR3 has 15 amino acids. Trimming cost V 3 bases and J 6 bases; bases outside gene matches: 9. The germline V gene has CDR1 SGHDT and CDR2 YYEEEE.

CDR3 sequence reads: CASSQLPSAGFHSYEQYF. CDR3 coding DNA: TGCGCCAGCAGCCAACTCCCTTCGGCAGGGTTCCACTCCTACGAGCAGTACTTC. The chain joins TRBV4-1 to TRBJ2-7; maybe TRBD1 (5 bases). Per germline, CDR1 MGHRA and CDR2 YSYEKL. The germline V and J ends were trimmed by 2 bases and 0 bases, with 20 bases remaining between them. The CDR3 has 18 amino acids.

V is TRBV7-8 and J is TRBJ2-3, with 9 positions matching TRBD2. The CDR3 is made up of 14 amino acids. The ends lost 5 bases at V and 3 bases at J; junction bases unmatched: 3. CDR1 SGHVS and CDR2 FQNEAQ come from the germline V gene. CDR3 in amino acids: CASSRGRVTDTQYF. The CDR3 DNA reads as TGTGCCAGCAGCCGCGGGAGGGTGACAGATACGCAGTATTTT.